These 17 T cell receptor beta chains came from one sample sequenced in a study of long-term antiretroviral therapy in people with HIV. Investigators performed immunoSEQ version v3.0 at survey level. Some clones are missing from TCRdb's copy, which holds only in-frame ones; the method was immunoSEQ multiplex PCR. The data contain roughly 42,000 clones, approximately 85% of them seen just once; the ten biggest clones take up under 7.5%. Sequencing was performed on unsorted PBMCs, taken 3.1 years after starting antiretroviral therapy. The receptors originated from a woman in her forties or fifties with HIV.

This clone is a singleton in its sample. This chain connects TRBV5-1 to TRBJ1-1; maybe TRBD1 (5 bases). Per germline, CDR1 SGHRS and CDR2 YFSETQ. The ends were cut back, 4 bases at V and 1 base at J, with 17 bases in the middle. The CDR3 is made up of 16 amino acids. The DNA of the CDR3 is TGCGCCAGCAGCGAGTGGGGGTGGCAGGAGAACACTGAAGCTTTCTTT. Translated: CASSEWGWQENTEAFF.

V usage is TRBV27 and J usage is TRBJ2-3, with TRBD2 matching 7 bases. The J segment lost 1 base and the V segment lost 5 bases, leaving 6 bases of the junction unmatched. CDR3 length equals 15 residues. Germline values: CDR1 MNHEY, CDR2 SMNVEV (reference sequence). The CDR3 coding sequence is TGTGCCAGCAGTCCCCGGGGAGGGGGCACAGATACGCAGTATTTT. This codes for CASSPRGGGTDTQYF.

CDR3 amino acids: CASSAYGQGNTEAFF. The CDR3 DNA reads TGTGCCAGCAGCGCCTATGGACAGGGGAACACTGAAGCTTTCTTT. This chain connects TRBV9 to TRBJ1-1; TRBD1 aligns across 8 bases. Trimming at V came to 3 bases and at J to 1 base, leaving 5 bases not matched to a gene. This CDR3 has 15 residues. Looked up from germline, CDR1 is SGDLS and CDR2 is YYNGEE.

This clone was counted once. This chain joins TRBV5-4 and TRBJ2-3; TRBD2 matches at 7 bases. With V trimmed by 4 bases and J by 1 base, 9 bases remained unmatched. CDR1 and CDR2 from the germline V gene are SGHNT and YYREEE (reference sequence). The CDR3 totals 16 residues. Here the CDR3 reads CASSREATRGTDTQYF. The CDR3 coding sequence is TGTGCCAGCAGCCGGGAGGCGACTAGGGGCACAGATACGCAGTATTTT. Full variable domain (outside the CDR3, taken from reference TRBV5-4 and TRBJ2-3): ETGVTQSPTHLIKTRGQQVTLRCSSQSGHNTVSWYQQALGQGPQFIFQYYREEENGRGNFPPRFSGLQFPNYSSELNVNALELDDSALYLCASSREATRGTDTQYFGPGTRLTVL.

The V and J genes are TRBV5-6 and TRBJ1-3; D unclear. The length of the CDR3 is 18 residues. V was clipped by 5 bases and J by 0 bases, with 21 bases between them. CDR1 is SGHDT and CDR2 is YYEEEE in the germline V gene. CDR3 sequence (DNA): TGTGCCAGCAGGCGAAGGACTGAGAGGCTTCTCTCTGGAAACACCATATATTTT. This codes for CASRRRTERLLSGNTIYF.

The chain recombines TRBV19 with TRBJ2-6, with a tentative D call TRBD1 (5 bases). Germline loops: CDR1 LNHDA, CDR2 SQIVND (reference sequence). This CDR3 region has 14 residues. V lost 6 bases to trimming and J lost 1 base, with 7 bases between them. In DNA form, the CDR3 reads TGTGCCAGTAGCAGGGTTTCTGGGGCCAACGTCCTGACTTTC. Encoded protein: CASSRVSGANVLTF.

V gene TRBV7-9 combines with J gene TRBJ2-7; D may be TRBD1 (5 bases). The germline V and J ends were trimmed by 0 bases and 0 bases, with 12 bases remaining between them. The CDR3 runs to 16 residues. CDR1 is SEHNR and CDR2 is FQNEAQ in the germline V gene (reference sequence). For the CDR3, the DNA is TGTGCCAGCAGCTTAGCGCTGGGGCTGAGCTCCTACGAGCAGTACTTC. Translating it yields CASSLALGLSSYEQYF.

This clone appeared a single time. The chain links TRBV9 to TRBJ2-3, with TRBD2 matching 7 bases. From germline, CDR1 is SGDLS and CDR2 YYNGEE. Trimming took 4 bases from V and 0 from J; bases not matched to a gene: 8. The CDR3 covers 16 residues. CDR3 bases: TGTGCCAGCAGCCCCGTTCTCGGGGGGAGCACAGATACGCAGTATTTT. Its translation: CASSPVLGGSTDTQYF.

This chain links TRBV10-3 with TRBJ1-1, with 8 bases that match TRBD1. Germline V gives CDR1 ENHRY, CDR2 SYGVKD. The V and J ends lost 7 bases and 1 base, in that order; junction bases with no gene match: 8. The CDR3 loop spans 15 amino acids. Here the CDR3 DNA reads TGTGCCATCACTGACGGACAGGGATCGAACACTGAAGCTTTCTTT. It is translated as CAITDGQGSNTEAFF.

The V gene is TRBV30, the J gene TRBJ2-7, with 10 nucleotides matching TRBD1. CDR1 GTSNPN and CDR2 SVGIG come from the germline V gene (reference sequence). The length of the CDR3 is 14 residues. J lost 4 bases, V lost 3 bases, and 6 bases had no gene match. CDR3 nucleotide sequence: TGTGCCTGGAGGGGACAGGGGTTTAGGTACGAGCAGTACTTC. This sequence encodes CAWRGQGFRYEQYF.

The chain couples TRBV5-4 to TRBJ1-3, with 8 nucleotides matching TRBD1. The CDR3 consists of 16 residues. The V gene end was trimmed by 4 bases and the J gene end by 0 bases; junction bases not matched to a gene: 6. The germline V gene has CDR1 SGHNT and CDR2 YYREEE (reference sequence). DNA of the CDR3: TGTGCCAGCAGCCAGGACAGGGCCCTCTCTGGAAACACCATATATTTT. The encoded protein is CASSQDRALSGNTIYF.

The J gene is TRBJ2-5, the V gene TRBV10-2; 12 nucleotides align to TRBD1. This CDR3 is 17 amino acids long. With 0 bases clipped from V and 3 bases from J, the junction kept 5 bases outside the gene matches. Germline V gene sequence: CDR1 WSHSY, CDR2 SAAADI. CDR3 residues: CASSESTGTGGEETQYF. CDR3 in DNA: TGCGCCAGCAGTGAGTCGACCGGGACAGGGGGCGAAGAGACCCAGTACTTC.

The gene calls are TRBV2 and TRBJ2-7; possible D gene TRBD1, 5 bases. Germline V CDR1 and CDR2: SNHLY, FYNNEI. The CDR3 length is 13 residues. V dropped 3 bases and J dropped 3 bases, with 9 bases sitting between them. This chain's CDR3 is CASSDQGFYEQYF. The CDR3 DNA reads as TGTGCCAGCAGTGACCAGGGATTCTACGAGCAGTACTTC.

This chain connects TRBV6-1 to TRBJ2-1; possible D gene TRBD1, 6 bases. CDR1 and CDR2 from the germline V gene are MNHNS and SASEGT. Trimming removed 4 bases at V and 8 bases at J, with 18 bases between. The CDR3 totals 15 residues. As DNA, the CDR3 is TGTGCCAGCAGTGCAGATAGGGTGGGGGCCCATGAGCAGTTCTTC. This sequence encodes CASSADRVGAHEQFF.

V gene TRBV5-8 combines with J gene TRBJ2-5, with 8 bases matching TRBD1. This CDR3 spans 16 amino acids. Per the germline V gene, CDR1 is SGHTS and CDR2 is YDEGEE. V lost 1 base to trimming and J lost 5 bases; unmatched junction nucleotides: 10. CDR3 sequence (DNA): TGTGCCAGCAGCTTGTTGTTCTCACAGGGGGTGGAGACCCAGTACTTC. Its protein is CASSLLFSQGVETQYF.

The rearrangement uses TRBV7-3 and TRBJ1-1; 9 nucleotides line up with TRBD1. Looked up from germline, CDR1 is SGHTA and CDR2 is FQGTGA. J lost 0 bases, V lost 6 bases, and 14 bases had no gene match. CDR3 length equals 18 residues. The CDR3 reads CASSRHSPGQGLNTEAFF. CDR3 DNA sequence: TGTGCCAGCAGTCGCCATTCACCGGGACAGGGATTGAACACTGAAGCTTTCTTT.

V is TRBV5-1 and J is TRBJ1-4; D uncertain. V gave up 0 bases and J gave up 4 bases, with 7 bases separating them. Germline lookup yields CDR1 SGHRS and CDR2 YFSETQ. The CDR3 is made up of 14 amino acids. This CDR3 reads CASSLGWDNEKLFF. Here the CDR3 DNA reads TGCGCCAGCAGCTTGGGGTGGGATAATGAAAAACTGTTTTTT.